This T cell receptor (beta chain) was obtained from a study of blood T cells in healthy people across ages. Total RNA extracted from each sample amounted to at least 5.5 micrograms. In its sample, this clonotype was seen a few times. A sample-barcoded 5' primer and a J-beta primer mix were used in a second PCR of about 7 to 11 cycles. Every cDNA molecule carried a tag from a template-switch adaptor bearing 12 random nucleotides. One entry per CDR3 protein results from TCRdb running MiXCR on the 5' RACE reads. Among over 1,300,000 distinct CDR3 sequences listed, approximately 59% were seen once. The CDR3 consists of 17 residues. Germline V gene sequence: CDR1 MNHNY, CDR2 SVGAGI (reference sequence). The trim removed 3 bases at V and 7 bases at J, leaving 12 bases unmatched.

The rearrangement uses TRBV6-6 and TRBJ1-4; TRBD1 matches 9 bases. The receptor's source is a man younger than 30 in good health. Sequencing was performed on blood. The CDR3 nucleotides are TGTGCCAGCAGTTATCCCCTCGGACAGGGGCCGGCTGAAAAACTGTTTTTT. It codes for CASSYPLGQGPAEKLFF.